This T cell receptor (beta chain) was profiled in a study of T cells in Graves' hyperthyroidism and ophthalmopathy (dated by TCRdb to 2018 to 2020). Regarding the study in general: Peripheral blood was sampled at the time of initial diagnosis, prior to any treatment. Thyroid tissue and blood T-cell repertoires from about 6 Graves' hyperthyroidism patients were also compared in the study. According to the paper, TCR Vbeta CDR3 sequencing was carried out on 135 peripheral blood samples, which came from 40 to 45 ophthalmopathy, around 75 hyperthyroidism and about 17 progressor patients. TCR V-J signatures able to tell the groups apart were searched for in a discovery cohort of some 100 patients, of whom roughly 42 had Graves' ophthalmopathy and around 56 had stable Graves' hyperthyroidism. After blood sampling, hyperthyroidism patients were treated with methimazole at a starting dose of 30 mg daily, and ophthalmopathy patients were treated with high-dose intravenous methylprednisolone. The roughly 100 discovery patients were randomly divided into training and test sets at a 7:3 ratio. An independent validation cohort of about 20 hyperthyroidism patients and some 15 patients who later progressed to ophthalmopathy tested prospective prediction of ophthalmopathy.

On this clonotype itself: No antigen is known for it. Per-base quality was not reported, and no clone a single base away is much larger than it.

Trimming leaves V shorter by 1 base and J shorter by 7 bases, with the junction holding 8 bases beyond the gene matches. The CDR3 runs 15 amino acids, cysteine and phenylalanine included. This entry keeps only the CDR3 DNA: 45 bases, framed from base 1. The germline V gene yields SGHRS for CDR1 and YFSETQ for CDR2. Hyperthyroidism patients were aged 18 to 65 years and newly diagnosed, with disease duration of less than 2 months. Exclusion was applied to patients with uncontrolled infections, other autoimmune diseases, pregnancy or lactation. Clinical symptoms, serum thyroxine and TRAb, thyroid ultrasound, and orbital computed tomography formed the basis for the diagnoses. Blood from progressor patients was collected at the time of first diagnosis with hyperthyroidism, before any ophthalmopathy symptoms had appeared. PBMCs were isolated from more than 9 ml of fresh peripheral blood by Ficoll-Paque density gradient centrifugation. Progressor patients were initially diagnosed with Graves' hyperthyroidism and developed ophthalmopathy during follow-up. Trizol reagent was used to extract total RNA, and RNA quality was then checked on an Agilent 2100 Bioanalyzer.

Findings and caveats that apply to the study as a whole: Most expanded thyroid clonotypes (frequency above 0.001) were also found in blood, which suggests that blood repertoires may mirror thyroid immune responses. In validation, progression to ophthalmopathy was predicted by the model with 70.59% sensitivity and under 85% specificity, a median of approximately 7.1 months before onset. Ophthalmopathy was separated from stable hyperthyroidism by a 13 V-J signature model, with over 85% sensitivity and approximately 81% specificity obtained in cross-validation and 80%/75% obtained in testing. No statistical method was used to set the sample size in advance, and investigators knew the group allocation.

The TCR beta CDR3 regions were amplified from the RNA transcripts. For the first round of RT-PCR on the TCR CDR3, the HTBI primer set was used together with the Qiagen OneStep RT-PCR kit. The libraries were constructed in a second round of multiplex PCR and then size-selected and purified. Paired-end sequencing of the libraries was performed with 100 bp reads on an Illumina HiSeq2000. From the authors' description of their analysis: Raw data were processed with SOAPnuke, discarding reads with adapters, uncalled bases, mean Phred below 15, or no exact constant-primer or identifier match. High-quality paired reads were merged with COPE v1.2.5, and unique nucleotide sequences were defined as clonotypes. MiTCR v1.1 was used to align clonotypes to the IMGT TRBV, TRBD and TRBJ reference segments. The analysis included only V-J combinations with a frequency above 0.0001, which together covered 99% to 99.2% of the repertoires. A TCS score was defined as the ratio between F50 (clonal expansion) and ExV (chaos), using BLOSUM62-based TCRdist between CDR3 peptides within each V-J. Welch's t-statistics and random forest reduced around 520 V-J features to 10 to 15, which were used in a naive Bayes classifier (R e1071). TCRdb handled the public reads itself, with Q25 trimming in fastp and clone calling in MiXCR, and kept productive beta chains. Under each unique CDR3 protein, matching rows form one entry showing the most common genes and DNA. It is TCRdb's table, rather than the study itself, that gives the V and J calls and clone size. This sample is represented by more than 300,000 distinct CDR3 sequences; about 15% of them were singletons. The top ten clones comprise almost 35% of the sample.

This sequence originates from a woman under 40 with Graves' hyperthyroidism that later progressed to Graves' ophthalmopathy. The rearranged segments are TRBV5-1 and TRBJ2-1, and 7 junctional nucleotides match TRBD2. Material: blood. Here the CDR3 is given as CASSLFGGSINEQFF. The nucleotide sequence is TGCGCCAGCAGCTTGTTTGGCGGGAGTATAAATGAGCAGTTCTTC.